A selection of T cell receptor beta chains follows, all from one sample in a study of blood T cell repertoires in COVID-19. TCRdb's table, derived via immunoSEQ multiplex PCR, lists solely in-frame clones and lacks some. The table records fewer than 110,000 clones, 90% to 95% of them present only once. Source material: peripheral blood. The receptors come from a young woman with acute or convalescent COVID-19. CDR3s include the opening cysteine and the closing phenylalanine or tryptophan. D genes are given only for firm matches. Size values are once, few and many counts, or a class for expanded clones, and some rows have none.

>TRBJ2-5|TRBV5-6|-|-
CASSLGGKETQYF
TGTGCCAGCAGCTTAGGCGGTAAAGAGACCCAGTACTTC
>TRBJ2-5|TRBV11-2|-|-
CASSSGLPQYF
TGTGCCAGCAGCTCAGGACTACCTCAGTACTTC
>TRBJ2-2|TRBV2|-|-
CASSVEGGELFF
TGTGCCAGCAGTGTGGAGGGCGGGGAGCTGTTTTTT
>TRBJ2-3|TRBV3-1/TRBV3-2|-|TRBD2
CASSQPAGRLAAITDTQYF
TGTGCCAGCAGCCAACCCGCCGGGCGGCTAGCGGCCATCACAGATACGCAGTATTTT
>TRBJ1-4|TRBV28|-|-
CASSRIESRGLFF
TGTGCCAGCAGTCGGATAGAATCCCGGGGACTGTTTTTT
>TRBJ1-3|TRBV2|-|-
CASSVGGNTIYF
TGTGCCAGCAGTGTCGGTGGAAACACCATATATTTT
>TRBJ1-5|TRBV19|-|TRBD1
CASSGTGGGQPQHF
TGTGCCAGTAGTGGGACAGGGGGAGGTCAGCCCCAGCATTTT
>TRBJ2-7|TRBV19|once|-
CASSKGLMGQPFEQYF
TGTGCCAGTAGCAAGGGACTGATGGGTCAACCTTTCGAGCAGTACTTC
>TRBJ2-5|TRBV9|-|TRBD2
CASSVGGTRYPETQYF
TGTGCCAGCAGCGTAGGAGGGACTAGGTATCCGGAGACCCAGTACTTC
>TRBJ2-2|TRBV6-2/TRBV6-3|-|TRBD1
CASSHPTRYRGTGELFF
TGTGCCAGCAGTCACCCGACCCGATACAGGGGGACCGGGGAGCTGTTTTTT
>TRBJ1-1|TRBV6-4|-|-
CASSEHLNTEAFF
TGTGCCAGCAGTGAACATTTGAACACTGAAGCTTTCTTT